The 12 T cell receptor beta chains presented below share a single source sample, sequenced in a study of T-cell memory formation after mild COVID-19. MiXCR was run by TCRdb on the 5' RACE reads, yielding one entry per CDR3 protein. The sample shows fewer than 300,000 distinct CDR3 sequences, over 15% of them seen only once. The sequencing input was PBMCs or a T cell subset sorted from them (not recorded which). These receptors all come from a man in his late teens or twenties who had mild COVID-19 (a few samples of this study predate the infection). Cell type and time point are not known.

This clonotype was counted a few times. This chain connects TRBV2 to TRBJ2-3; D possibly corresponds to TRBD1 (5 bases). This CDR3 contains 13 residues. V was clipped by 2 bases and J by 6 bases, with 9 bases between them. Germline V CDR1 and CDR2: SNHLY, FYNNEI. Here the CDR3 reads CASSEMGRDTQYF. The CDR3 bases are TGTGCCAGCAGTGAAATGGGGCGGGATACGCAGTATTTT.

This clonotype came up a few times. This sequence joins TRBV27 and TRBJ2-1, with D possibly called TRBD1 or TRBD2 (5 bases each). This CDR3 has 13 residues. V lost 2 bases, J lost 10 bases, and 12 bases lay in between. CDR1 MNHEY and CDR2 SMNVEV come from the germline V gene (reference sequence). CDR3: CASSLTGPGEQFF. Here the CDR3 DNA reads TGTGCCAGCAGTTTAACAGGACCGGGGGAGCAGTTCTTC.

The table lists this clonotype with many counts. The chain recombines TRBV6-5 with TRBJ1-2; tentatively, D is TRBD1 (6 bases). This CDR3 region has 13 residues. From germline, CDR1 is MNHEY and CDR2 SVGAGI. Trimming stripped 6 bases from V and 6 bases from J, with 14 bases between. The CDR3 here is CASRESGGHGYTF. CDR3 in DNA: TGTGCCAGCAGAGAATCGGGGGGGCATGGCTACACCTTC.

The CDR3 loop is CSRREDETQYF. The CDR3 DNA reads TGCAGCCGAAGGGAGGACGAGACCCAGTACTTC. The V gene is TRBV20-1, the J gene TRBJ2-5, with TRBD2 as a possible D gene (6 bases). This CDR3 is built from 11 residues. Germline V gene sequence: CDR1 DFQATT, CDR2 SNEGSKA (reference sequence).

This clonotype was seen more than once but under ten times. The rearrangement links TRBV7-6 to TRBJ2-3; weak D call: TRBD1 (6 bases). The V gene's germline CDR1 is SGHVS and CDR2 FNYEAQ. CDR3 size: 16 residues. Trimming cost V 5 bases and J 4 bases, with 19 bases left between them. CDR3 DNA sequence: TGTGCCAGCAGCAACATCAGGGGCTTGGAGGCAGATACGCAGTATTTT. As protein: CASSNIRGLEADTQYF. Using reference TRBV7-6 and TRBJ2-3 for the parts outside the CDR3, the full variable domain is GAGVSQSPRYKVTKRGQDVALRCDPISGHVSLYWYRQALGQGPEFLTYFNYEAQQDKSGLPNDRFSAERPEGSISTLTIQRTEQRDSAMYRCASSNIRGLEADTQYFGPGTRLTVL.

In this sample, this clonotype turned up a few times. The chain combines TRBV20-1 with TRBJ1-3; D unresolved. The CDR3 is made up of 15 amino acids. From germline, CDR1 is DFQATT and CDR2 SNEGSKA (reference sequence). The ends were cut back, 0 bases at V and 0 bases at J, with 9 bases in the middle. Here the CDR3 DNA reads TGCAGTGCTAGAGATCGAGAGGCCTCTGGAAACACCATATATTTT. Encoded protein: CSARDREASGNTIYF.

Only a few counts were recorded for this clonotype. The rearrangement joins TRBV28 to TRBJ2-6; D might be TRBD1 (5 bases). Germline values: CDR1 MDHEN, CDR2 SYDVKM. V was trimmed by 7 bases and J by 0 bases, leaving 22 bases between them. This CDR3 comprises 19 residues. DNA for the CDR3: TGTGCCAGCACCAGCCGTATCCGGGTTGGGGCCTCTGGGGCCAACGTCCTGACTTTC. Encoded protein: CASTSRIRVGASGANVLTF.

The chain is built from TRBV7-2 and TRBJ1-3; 9 nucleotides match TRBD1. Germline V gene sequence: CDR1 SGHTA, CDR2 FQGNSA. Unmatched junction bases numbered 16, after V lost 3 bases and J lost 4 bases. The CDR3 covers 19 residues. In nucleotides, the CDR3 is TGTGCCAGCAGCTTTTCGTCTAGAAACAGGGGGCGCGGAGGAAACACCATATATTTT. This sequence encodes CASSFSSRNRGRGGNTIYF.

This clonotype occurred a few times. This sequence joins TRBV30 and TRBJ2-7, with no clear D. The CDR3 totals 12 residues. The ends were cut back, 2 bases at V and 10 bases at J, with 15 bases in the middle. Looked up from germline, CDR1 is GTSNPN and CDR2 is SVGIG (reference sequence). CDR3 DNA sequence: TGTGCCTGGAGTCCCGGGTTTTGGGGACAGTACTTC. Amino acids: CAWSPGFWGQYF.

The chain recombines TRBV5-5 with TRBJ1-5, with D tentatively TRBD1 (5 bases). CDR1 and CDR2 (germline): SGHKS, YYEKEE (reference sequence). V lost 7 bases and J 7 bases, leaving 12 bases between the germline ends. CDR3 length: 12 residues. Written as DNA, the CDR3 is TGTGCCAGCTCGGGGGGAGGACAGCCCCAGCATTTT. It yields the protein CASSGGGQPQHF.

This clonotype was recorded a few times. The V and J genes are TRBV20-1 and TRBJ2-7; 7 bases are a match to TRBD1. CDR3 length: 12 amino acids. CDR1 DFQATT and CDR2 SNEGSKA come from the germline V gene (reference sequence). V shed 5 bases and J 5 bases; nucleotides not matched to a gene: 6. CDR3 amino acids: CSAYNRGNEQYV. The CDR3 DNA follows: TGCAGTGCTTATAACAGGGGCAACGAGCAGTACGTC.

This clonotype was found a few times. The J gene is TRBJ2-1, the V gene TRBV7-2; the D gene is possibly TRBD2 (6 bases). This CDR3 is built from 16 residues. Germline V lookup: CDR1 SGHTA, CDR2 FQGNSA. V was cut by 6 bases and J by 1 base, with 16 bases left in between. The CDR3 loop is CASRSRGVRSYNEQFF. The DNA for the CDR3 is TGTGCCAGCAGGTCTCGCGGGGTCCGTTCCTACAATGAGCAGTTCTTC.